This T cell receptor beta chain derives from a study of identical twins. The CDR3 has 15 residues. V shed 2 bases and J shed 6 bases, with 11 bases lying between them. Healthy Caucasians alone served as donors. TCRdb re-called the 5' RACE reads with MiXCR, one entry per CDR3 protein. Among around 480,000 distinct CDR3 sequences listed, roughly 13% were seen once. This sample was also put to use in a study of yellow fever vaccine responses in identical twins.

The rearrangement links TRBV12-3 or TRBV12-4 to TRBJ1-6; D is unclear. The sequence came from a woman aged 18-29 years in good health. Sequencing was done on a sample of CD4+ T cells sorted from blood. The CDR3 DNA is TGTGCCAGCAGTTTAACCGGGATGTCTAATTCACCCCTCCACTTT. It is translated as CASSLTGMSNSPLHF.